What follows are 7 T cell receptor beta chains derived from one specimen sequenced in a study of blood T cell repertoires in COVID-19. Sequencing was performed with immunoSEQ multiplex PCR; in TCRdb, only in-frame clones are kept and a portion is missing. The sample has around 150,000 clones, approximately 85% seen once. The sample consisted of peripheral blood. These TCRs come from a man aged 35 to 55 with acute or convalescent COVID-19.

This chain uses TRBV6-5 with TRBJ2-7; TRBD1 matches 7 bases. CDR1 and CDR2 (germline): MNHEY, SVGAGI. CDR3 size: 13 residues. After removal of 6 bases from V and 2 bases from J, the junction contained 4 bases not matched to a gene. CDR3 bases: TGTGCCAGCAGAATCGGGACAGCCTACGAGCAGTACTTC. Its translation is CASRIGTAYEQYF.

This clone was detected only once. This chain uses TRBV4-3 with TRBJ2-5; 8 positions agree with TRBD2. CDR1 and CDR2 from the germline V gene are LGHNA and YSLEER. This CDR3 is built from 15 residues. With 2 bases clipped from V and 4 bases from J, the junction kept 6 bases outside the gene matches. The CDR3 is CASSQISGGAETQYF. CDR3 sequence (DNA): TGCGCCAGCAGCCAAATCTCCGGGGGGGCAGAGACCCAGTACTTC.

V is TRBV21-1 and J is TRBJ2-1; the D call in the table, TRBD1, was not verified against the DNA. TRBV21-1 is a pseudogene. This CDR3 has 16 residues. The CDR3 nucleotides are TGTGCCAGCTTTACCAGAGCGGACAGGGTGTACAATGAGCAGTTCTTC. As protein: CASFTRADRVYNEQFF.

V usage is TRBV5-1 and J usage is TRBJ1-2; TRBD1 agrees at 7 bases. The germline gives CDR1 SGHRS, CDR2 YFSETQ. The CDR3 covers 13 residues. With V trimmed by 3 bases and J by 5 bases, 4 bases remained unmatched. The CDR3 DNA is TGCGCCAGCAGCTCGGACAGGAGTTATGGCTACACCTTC. It encodes CASSSDRSYGYTF.

V and J are TRBV2 and TRBJ2-3; 10 nucleotides align to TRBD2. From germline, CDR1 is SNHLY and CDR2 FYNNEI. V lost 7 bases and J lost 0; bases outside the gene matches: 4. CDR3 length equals 15 residues. The CDR3 sequence is CASIAAGGSTDTQYF. CDR3 in DNA: TGTGCCAGCATCGCAGCGGGGGGGAGCACAGATACGCAGTATTTT.

This chain's CDR3 is CASSPPGMMGDEQFF. The CDR3 DNA follows: TGTGCCAGCAGCCCCCCCGGCATGATGGGCGATGAGCAGTTCTTC. This chain connects TRBV13 to TRBJ2-1, with unresolved D. Germline lookup yields CDR1 PRHDT and CDR2 FYEKMQ (reference sequence). With 5 bases removed from V and 8 bases from J, the gap between germline ends came to 19 bases. The CDR3 loop spans 15 amino acids.

The chain links TRBV10-3 to TRBJ2-5; TRBD2 agrees at 11 bases. The CDR3 has 18 amino acids. Germline CDR1 ENHRY, CDR2 SYGVKD. V shed 0 bases and J 4 bases; nucleotides not matched to a gene: 10. The CDR3 DNA sequence: TGTGCCATCAGTGAGTCGAGTTGGGCTAGCGGGGGGAGAGAGACCCAGTACTTC. Its protein product is CAISESSWASGGRETQYF.